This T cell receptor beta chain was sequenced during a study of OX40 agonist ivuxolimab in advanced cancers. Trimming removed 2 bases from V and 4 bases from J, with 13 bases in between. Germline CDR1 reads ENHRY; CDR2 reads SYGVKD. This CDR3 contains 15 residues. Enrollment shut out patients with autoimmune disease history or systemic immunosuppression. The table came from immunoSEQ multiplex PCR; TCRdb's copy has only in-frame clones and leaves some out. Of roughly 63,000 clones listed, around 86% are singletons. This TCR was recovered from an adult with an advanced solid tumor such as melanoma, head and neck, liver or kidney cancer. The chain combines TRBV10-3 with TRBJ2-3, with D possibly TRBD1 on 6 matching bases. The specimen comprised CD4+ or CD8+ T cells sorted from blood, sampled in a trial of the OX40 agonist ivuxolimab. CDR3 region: CAISEPGTNPDTQYF. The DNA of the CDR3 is TGTGCCATCAGTGAGCCCGGGACAAATCCAGATACGCAGTATTTT.